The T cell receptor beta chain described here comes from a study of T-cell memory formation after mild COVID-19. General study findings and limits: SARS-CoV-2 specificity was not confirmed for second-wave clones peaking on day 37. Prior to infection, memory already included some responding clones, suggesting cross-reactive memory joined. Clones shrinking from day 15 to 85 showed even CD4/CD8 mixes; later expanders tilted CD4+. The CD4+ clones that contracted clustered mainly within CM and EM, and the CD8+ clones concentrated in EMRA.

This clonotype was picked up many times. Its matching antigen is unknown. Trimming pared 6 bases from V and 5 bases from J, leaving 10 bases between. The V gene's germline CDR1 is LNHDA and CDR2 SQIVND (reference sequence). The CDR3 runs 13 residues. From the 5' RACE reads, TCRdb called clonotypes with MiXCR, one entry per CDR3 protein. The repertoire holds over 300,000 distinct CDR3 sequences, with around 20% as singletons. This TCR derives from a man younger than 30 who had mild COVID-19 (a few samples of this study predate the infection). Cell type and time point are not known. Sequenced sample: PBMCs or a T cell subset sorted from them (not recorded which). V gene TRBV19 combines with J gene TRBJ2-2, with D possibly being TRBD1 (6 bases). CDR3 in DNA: TGTGCCAGTAGGTCAGGGGCGACCGGGGAGCTGTTTTTT. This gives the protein CASRSGATGELFF.